This entry describes one TCR beta chain. Using immunoSEQ multiplex PCR, the repertoire was profiled, and TCRdb retains in-frame clones only, with some absent. The sample shows roughly 400,000 clones, around 87% of them seen only once. These data belong to a study of blood T cell repertoires in COVID-19. The V gene end was trimmed by 6 bases and the J gene end by 2 bases; junction bases not matched to a gene: 0. Per the germline V gene, CDR1 is SNHLY and CDR2 is FYNNEI. CDR3 length: 13 residues. This sequence joins TRBV2 and TRBJ1-5, with TRBD1 identical over 8 bases. The sequence was obtained from a woman in her sixties with COVID-19, enrolled during active disease. Sequencing was done on a sample of peripheral blood. The chain's CDR3 is CASRDRGNQPQHF. The CDR3 coding sequence is TGTGCCAGCAGGGACAGGGGCAATCAGCCCCAGCATTTT.